The sequence of this T cell receptor (beta chain) was determined in a study of blood T cells in healthy people across ages. Combining a sample-barcoded 5' primer with a J-beta primer mix, a second PCR ran for about 6 to 11 cycles. The study obtained at least 3 million CDR3-containing paired-end reads from every sample. MiXCR, applied by TCRdb to the 5' RACE reads, yields one record per CDR3 protein. The data show approximately 730,000 distinct CDR3 sequences, roughly 50% seen once. The V end lost 3 bases, the J end lost 8 bases, and 20 bases lay between the germline ends. The germline V gene encodes CDR1 SGHRS and CDR2 YFSETQ. There are 15 residues in the CDR3.

The rearrangement joins TRBV5-1 to TRBJ1-2; D ambiguous. Material for sequencing was blood. The receptor's source is a man at least 80 years old in good health. CDR3 DNA sequence: TGCGCCAGCAGCTATTCAGGATCGGACCGAGGAGGCTACACCTTC. This sequence encodes CASSYSGSDRGGYTF. Full variable domain (remainder filled in from reference TRBV5-1 and TRBJ1-2): KAGVTQTPRYLIKTRGQQVTLSCSPISGHRSVSWYQQTPGQGLQFLFEYFSETQRNKGNFPGRFSGRQFSNSRSEMNVSTLELGDSALYLCASSYSGSDRGGYTFGSGTRLTVV.